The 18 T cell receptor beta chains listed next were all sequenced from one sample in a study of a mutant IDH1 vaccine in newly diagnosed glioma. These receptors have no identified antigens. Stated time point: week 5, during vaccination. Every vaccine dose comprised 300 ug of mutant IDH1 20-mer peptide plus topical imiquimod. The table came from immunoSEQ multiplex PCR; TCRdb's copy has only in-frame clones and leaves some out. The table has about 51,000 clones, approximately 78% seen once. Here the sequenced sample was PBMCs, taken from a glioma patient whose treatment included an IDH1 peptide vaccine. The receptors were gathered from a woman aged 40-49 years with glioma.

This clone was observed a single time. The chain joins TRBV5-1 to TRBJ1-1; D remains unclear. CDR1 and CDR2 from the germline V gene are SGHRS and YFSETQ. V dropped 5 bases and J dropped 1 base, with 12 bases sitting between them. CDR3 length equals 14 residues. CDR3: CASSLDGANTEAFF. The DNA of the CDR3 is TGCGCCAGCAGTCTCGACGGAGCGAACACTGAAGCTTTCTTT.

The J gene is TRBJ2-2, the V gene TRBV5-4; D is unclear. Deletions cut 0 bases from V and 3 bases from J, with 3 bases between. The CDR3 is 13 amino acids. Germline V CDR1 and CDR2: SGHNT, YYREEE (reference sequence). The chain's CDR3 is CASSLADTGELFF. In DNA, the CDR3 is TGTGCCAGCAGCTTGGCCGACACCGGGGAGCTGTTTTTT.

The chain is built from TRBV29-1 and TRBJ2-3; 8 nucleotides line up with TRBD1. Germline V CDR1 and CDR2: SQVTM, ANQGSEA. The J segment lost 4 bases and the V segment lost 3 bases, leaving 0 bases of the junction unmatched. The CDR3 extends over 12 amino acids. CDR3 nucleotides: TGCAGCGTTGAGACAGGGGCAGATACGCAGTATTTT. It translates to CSVETGADTQYF.

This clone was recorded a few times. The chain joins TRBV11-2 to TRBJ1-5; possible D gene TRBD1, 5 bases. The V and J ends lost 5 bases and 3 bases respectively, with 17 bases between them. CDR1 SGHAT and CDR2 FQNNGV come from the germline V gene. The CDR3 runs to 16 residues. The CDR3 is CASSQNSGGNNQPQHF. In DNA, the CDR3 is TGTGCCAGCAGCCAAAATTCTGGGGGGAACAATCAGCCCCAGCATTTT.

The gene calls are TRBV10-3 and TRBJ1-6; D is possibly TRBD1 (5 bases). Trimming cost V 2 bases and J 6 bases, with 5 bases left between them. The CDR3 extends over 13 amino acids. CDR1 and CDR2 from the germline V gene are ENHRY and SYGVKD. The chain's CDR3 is CAISEGGNSPLHF. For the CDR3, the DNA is TGTGCCATCAGTGAGGGGGGTAATTCACCCCTCCACTTT.

The chain's CDR3 is CASSIAPPSASNTGELFF. CDR3 coding DNA: TGTGCCAGTAGTATAGCTCCCCCGAGTGCGTCGAACACCGGGGAGCTGTTTTTT. The rearrangement joins TRBV19 to TRBJ2-2; D is unresolved. The germline V gene has CDR1 LNHDA and CDR2 SQIVND (reference sequence). The CDR3 consists of 18 residues. Deletions cut 1 base from V and 0 bases from J, with 15 bases between.

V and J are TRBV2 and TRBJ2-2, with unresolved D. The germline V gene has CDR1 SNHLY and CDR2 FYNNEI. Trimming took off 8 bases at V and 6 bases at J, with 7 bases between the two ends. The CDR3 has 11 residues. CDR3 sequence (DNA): TGTGCCAGCGGTCATCCCGGGGAGCTGTTTTTT. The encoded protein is CASGHPGELFF.

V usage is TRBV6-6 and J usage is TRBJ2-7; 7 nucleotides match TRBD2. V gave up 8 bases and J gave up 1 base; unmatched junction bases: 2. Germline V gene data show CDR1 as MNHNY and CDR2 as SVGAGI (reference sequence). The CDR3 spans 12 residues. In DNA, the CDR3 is TGTGCCAGCCTGGGGGGGTCCTACGAGCAGTACTTC. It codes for CASLGGSYEQYF.

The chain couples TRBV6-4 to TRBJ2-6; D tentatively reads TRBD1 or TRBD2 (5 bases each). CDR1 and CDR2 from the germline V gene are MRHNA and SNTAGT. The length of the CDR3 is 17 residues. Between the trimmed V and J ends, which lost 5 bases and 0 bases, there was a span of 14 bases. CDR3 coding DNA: TGTGCCAGCAGTCATCAGGGACCCGACTCTGGGGCCAACGTCCTGACTTTC. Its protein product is CASSHQGPDSGANVLTF.

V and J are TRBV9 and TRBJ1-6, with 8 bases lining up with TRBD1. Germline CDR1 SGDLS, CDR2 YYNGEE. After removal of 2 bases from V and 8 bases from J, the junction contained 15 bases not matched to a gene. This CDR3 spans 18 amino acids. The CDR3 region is CASSVLGQAHPGDSPLHF. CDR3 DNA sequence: TGTGCCAGCAGCGTGTTGGGACAGGCCCATCCTGGGGATTCACCCCTCCACTTT.

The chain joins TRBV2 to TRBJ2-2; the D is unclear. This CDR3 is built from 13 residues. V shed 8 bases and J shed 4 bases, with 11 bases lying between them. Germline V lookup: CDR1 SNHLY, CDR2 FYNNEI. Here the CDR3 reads CASGRRSTGELFF. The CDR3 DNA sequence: TGTGCCAGCGGAAGGCGTAGCACCGGGGAGCTGTTTTTT.

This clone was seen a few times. As DNA, the CDR3 is TGCGCCAGCAGCTTGGAGAGGGGAAAATACACTGAAGCTTTCTTT. It encodes CASSLERGKYTEAFF. V is TRBV5-1 and J is TRBJ1-1; possible D gene TRBD1, 5 bases. CDR3 length equals 15 residues. Germline loops: CDR1 SGHRS, CDR2 YFSETQ. Trimming pared 0 bases from V and 3 bases from J, leaving 12 bases between. The full variable domain, its missing parts supplied by reference TRBV5-1 and TRBJ1-1, is KAGVTQTPRYLIKTRGQQVTLSCSPISGHRSVSWYQQTPGQGLQFLFEYFSETQRNKGNFPGRFSGRQFSNSRSEMNVSTLELGDSALYLCASSLERGKYTEAFFGQGTRLTVV.

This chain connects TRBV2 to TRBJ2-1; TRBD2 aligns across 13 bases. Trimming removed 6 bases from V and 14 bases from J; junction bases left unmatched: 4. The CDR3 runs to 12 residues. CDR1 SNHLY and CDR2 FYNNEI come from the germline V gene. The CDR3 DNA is TGTGCCAGCAGACTAGCGGGGGGGCACAAGTTCTTC. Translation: CASRLAGGHKFF. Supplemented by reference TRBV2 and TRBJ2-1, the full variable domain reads EPEVTQTPSHQVTQMGQEVILRCVPISNHLYFYWYRQILGQKVEFLVSFYNNEISEKSEIFDDQFSVERPDGSNFTLKIRSTKLEDSAMYFCASRLAGGHKFFGPGTRLTVL.

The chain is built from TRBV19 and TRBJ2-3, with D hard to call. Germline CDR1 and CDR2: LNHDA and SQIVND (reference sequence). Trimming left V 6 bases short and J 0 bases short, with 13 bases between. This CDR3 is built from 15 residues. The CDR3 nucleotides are TGTGCCAGTAGCAATCTACCTGCTAGCACAGATACGCAGTATTTT. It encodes CASSNLPASTDTQYF.

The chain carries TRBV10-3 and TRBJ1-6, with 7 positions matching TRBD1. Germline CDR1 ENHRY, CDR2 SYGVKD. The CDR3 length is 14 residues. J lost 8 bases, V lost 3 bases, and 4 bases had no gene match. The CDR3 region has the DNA TGTGCCATCAGTGAACAGGGGAGGCATTCACCCCTCCACTTT. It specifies CAISEQGRHSPLHF.

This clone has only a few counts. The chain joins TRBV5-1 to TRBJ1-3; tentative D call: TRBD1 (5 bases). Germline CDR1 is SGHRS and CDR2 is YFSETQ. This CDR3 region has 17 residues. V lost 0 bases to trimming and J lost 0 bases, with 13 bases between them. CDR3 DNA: TGCGCCAGCAGCTTGGGCCTGACAGTCCTCTCTGGAAACACCATATATTTT. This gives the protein CASSLGLTVLSGNTIYF. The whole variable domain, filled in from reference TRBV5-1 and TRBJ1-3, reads KAGVTQTPRYLIKTRGQQVTLSCSPISGHRSVSWYQQTPGQGLQFLFEYFSETQRNKGNFPGRFSGRQFSNSRSEMNVSTLELGDSALYLCASSLGLTVLSGNTIYFGEGSWLTVV.

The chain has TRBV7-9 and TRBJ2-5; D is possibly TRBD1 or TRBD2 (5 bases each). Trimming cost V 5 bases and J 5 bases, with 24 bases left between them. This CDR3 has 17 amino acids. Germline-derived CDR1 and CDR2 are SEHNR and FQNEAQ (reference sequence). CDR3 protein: CASSPFPRDPKRETQYF. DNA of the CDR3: TGTGCCAGCAGCCCTTTCCCTCGGGACCCCAAAAGGGAGACCCAGTACTTC.

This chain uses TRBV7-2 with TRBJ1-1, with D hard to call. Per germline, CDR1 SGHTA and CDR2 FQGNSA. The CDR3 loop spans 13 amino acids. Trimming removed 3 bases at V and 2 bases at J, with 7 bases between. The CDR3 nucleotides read TGTGCCAGCAGCTTCTTCTCAAACACTGAAGCTTTCTTT. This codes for CASSFFSNTEAFF.